The next 7 T cell receptor beta chains were all read from a single sample in a study of cytomegalovirus exposure and HLA in healthy donors. Primers included in the PCR were 60 Vbeta and 13 Jbeta primers. The protocol was immunoSEQ multiplex PCR, while the TCRdb copy is restricted to in-frame clones and leaves out a portion. This table has 110,000 or so clones, 69% appearing once. Sequences were obtained from PBMCs. Every receptor here comes from a woman between 65 and 79 years old in good health and CMV-seropositive.

V is TRBV4-3 and J is TRBJ2-5, with TRBD2 identical over 11 bases. The CDR3 is 15 residues long. Germline trimming cut 4 bases from V and 5 bases from J; bases unmatched to any gene: 6. Per germline, CDR1 LGHNA and CDR2 YSLEER. The CDR3 sequence is CASSRNSGGEETQYF. The CDR3 DNA reads TGCGCCAGCAGCCGAAATAGCGGGGGGGAGGAGACCCAGTACTTC.

The chain carries TRBV5-1 and TRBJ2-1; TRBD2 aligns across 9 bases. In germline, CDR1 is SGHRS, CDR2 YFSETQ. J gave up 9 bases and V 2 bases, and 9 bases lay outside the gene matches. The CDR3 is 15 amino acids. CDR3 in DNA: TGCGCCAGCAGCTTAGGTGGTAGCGGGGGCACTGAGCAGTTCTTC. This translates into CASSLGGSGGTEQFF.

The rearrangement links TRBV2 to TRBJ2-3; 7 positions match TRBD2. CDR3 length: 14 amino acids. From germline, CDR1 is SNHLY and CDR2 FYNNEI. After removal of 8 bases from V and 3 bases from J, the junction contained 8 bases not matched to a gene. The CDR3 is CASSPWGGTDTQYF. CDR3 DNA sequence: TGTGCCAGCTCCCCGTGGGGGGGGACAGATACGCAGTATTTT.

The chain carries TRBV30 and TRBJ2-2; TRBD2 aligns across 11 bases. Germline loops: CDR1 GTSNPN, CDR2 SVGIG (reference sequence). J gave up 7 bases and V 6 bases, and 10 bases lay outside the gene matches. The CDR3 consists of 15 residues. The CDR3 sequence: CACNSGGAWDGELFF. As DNA, the CDR3 is TGTGCCTGTAATAGCGGGGGGGCCTGGGACGGGGAGCTGTTTTTT.

V gene TRBV29-1 combines with J gene TRBJ1-1, with D unclear. Deletions cut 0 bases from V and 7 bases from J, with 12 bases between. Per germline, CDR1 SQVTM and CDR2 ANQGSEA. The CDR3 extends over 13 amino acids. As DNA, the CDR3 is TGCAGCGTTGAAGACGCAATAATACTTGAAGCTTTCTTT. This codes for CSVEDAIILEAFF.

This clone was counted only a few times. J is TRBJ2-5 and V is TRBV7-2; D is possibly TRBD2 (6 bases). V shed 5 bases and J shed 5 bases, with 15 bases lying between them. The CDR3 is made up of 14 amino acids. Germline V gene sequence: CDR1 SGHTA, CDR2 FQGNSA. The CDR3 nucleotides read TGTGCCAGCAGCCCCCCGGGGGTTGGGGAGACCCAGTACTTC. Protein sequence: CASSPPGVGETQYF.

This chain connects TRBV30 to TRBJ2-2; no clear D. Germline V gene data show CDR1 as GTSNPN and CDR2 as SVGIG (reference sequence). The length of the CDR3 is 14 residues. V lost 2 bases to trimming and J lost 0 bases, with 7 bases between them. CDR3 nucleotide sequence: TGTGCCTGGAGTAGAGACACGAACACCGGGGAGCTGTTTTTT. Translated, it gives CAWSRDTNTGELFF.